The sequence of this TCR beta chain was determined in a study of response to subunit inactivated influenza vaccine. The table lists this clonotype with a few counts. The antigen is unknown. Trimming removed 0 bases at V and 6 bases at J, with 11 bases between. This CDR3 is built from 15 residues. The V gene's germline CDR1 is LGHNA and CDR2 YSLEER. TCRdb fed the RT-PCR reads into MiXCR, producing one record per CDR3 protein. The sample shows around 570,000 distinct CDR3 sequences, less than 10% of them seen only once. Whole-study findings and limits: With each seasonal influenza vaccination, the authors suggested, few new T cells are recruited.

This rearrangement joins TRBV4-3 to TRBJ2-2; D unclear. This specimen was PBMCs from blood, taken less than 30 months after vaccination. This TCR was recovered from a man aged 45 to 70 who received an inactivated influenza vaccine. The CDR3 here is CASSQDWSGSGELFF. DNA for the CDR3: TGCGCCAGCAGCCAAGATTGGTCTGGTTCCGGGGAGCTGTTTTTT.